These T cell receptor beta chains were read from a single sample in a study of shared clonotypes between healthy human individuals. Libraries were prepared by immunoSEQ multiplex PCR; TCRdb keeps only in-frame clonotypes and omits some of them. The sample records some 2.3 million clones, 85% to 95% being singletons. What was sequenced was naive CD4+ T cells from PBMCs. These receptors were taken from a man younger than 35 in good health. Some clones in this sample may be carry-over from other donors' samples. The CDR3 runs from the conserved cysteine through the conserved F or W. The order of the fields is V gene, J gene, CDR3 protein.

TRBV11-1	TRBJ2-7	CASSLLSRAYEQYF
TRBV5-1	TRBJ2-6	CASTRTGGETGVRGANVLTF
TRBV20-1	TRBJ2-7	CSAAARREQYF
TRBV13	TRBJ2-7	CASSLRGYEQYF
TRBV19	TRBJ2-1	CASRSTYNEQFF
TRBV28	TRBJ1-4	CASRKLPGTAGGKLFF
TRBV5-4	TRBJ2-2	CASSDRGTGELFF
TRBV30	TRBJ2-1	CAWSVFNEQFF
TRBV29-1	TRBJ2-5	CSVVGGSETQYF
TRBV29-1	TRBJ2-4	CSVDVTGKNIQYF
TRBV25-1	TRBJ2-2	CASSPTDFANTGELFF
TRBV5-1	TRBJ2-1	CASSPLISGFSYNEQFF
TRBV11-2	TRBJ1-2	CASSPTTGTTYGYTF
TRBV29-1	TRBJ1-2	CSVTDTGYGYTF
TRBV7-8	TRBJ1-1	CASSLRDRVGTEAFF
TRBV7-6	TRBJ2-7	CASSFRPTGTGISYEQYF
TRBV5-1	TRBJ2-1	CASSLGTDDNEQFF
TRBV5-4	TRBJ2-3	CASSLGTSGYTDTQYF
TRBV10-3	TRBJ2-1	CAIKDSRSSYNEQFF
TRBV7-7	TRBJ1-1	CALKSLNTEAFF
TRBV29-1	TRBJ2-5	CSVEEGTSGRPQYF
TRBV5-5	TRBJ2-1	CASSLDRGASYNEQFF
TRBV4-2	TRBJ2-6	CASSQESPRIERSGANVLTF
TRBV19	TRBJ2-5	CASSTRRLGTQYF
TRBV6-5	TRBJ1-2	CASSPLTGSYGYTF
TRBV5-1	TRBJ2-7	CASSPGQGSREQYF
TRBV28	TRBJ2-5	CASSLGLGMETQYF
TRBV5-1	TRBJ2-5	CASSLGLAVQETQYF
TRBV4-2	TRBJ2-1	CASSQEPQRDYNEQFF
TRBV2	TRBJ2-7	CASTGTSGRVSEQYF
TRBV5-1	TRBJ2-5	CASSPVGGRKTQYF